The text below deals with one TCR beta chain. Its antigen is not known. TCRdb keeps only in-frame clones here, not all; method: immunoSEQ multiplex PCR. Among 90,000 or so clones listed, roughly 89% were seen once. The data are from a study of OX40 agonist ivuxolimab in advanced cancers. Whole-study results and caveats: Averaging showed that CD8+ T cells had more expanded clones than CD4+ did.

There are 16 residues in the CDR3. V dropped 3 bases and J dropped 5; count of bases not matched to a gene: 10. CDR1 is PRHDT, CDR2 FYEKMQ, per germline (reference sequence). V usage is TRBV13 and J usage is TRBJ1-5, with 7 bases that match TRBD1. The sequence came from an adult with an advanced solid tumor such as melanoma, head and neck, liver or kidney cancer. The specimen comprised CD4+ or CD8+ T cells sorted from blood, sampled in a trial of the OX40 agonist ivuxolimab. The CDR3 nucleotides are TGTGCCAGCAGCTTCGGGAGTGGGACAGAAGATCAGCCCCAGCATTTT. Encoded protein: CASSFGSGTEDQPQHF.